Listed below are T cell receptor beta chains from one sample, sequenced in a study of blood T cell repertoires in COVID-19. TCRdb's copy holds only in-frame clones and misses some; the assay was immunoSEQ multiplex PCR. Counted here are 200,000 or so clones, about four fifths occurring once; the ten biggest clones make up 4.8%. What was sequenced was PBMCs or T cells enriched from blood (not recorded which). Receptors originate from a woman in her fifties or sixties who had been exposed to COVID-19. CDR3s include the opening cysteine and the closing phenylalanine or tryptophan. D genes are given only for firm matches. Clone size is stated in some rows and not others, as once, few, many or a class when expanded.

TRBJ1-3 | 15 | - | TRBV2 | - | TGTGCCAGCACTGAACAGGGTTACTCTGGAAACACCATATATTTT | CASTEQGYSGNTIYF
TRBJ2-7 | 13 | - | TRBV2 | - | TGTGCCAGCAGTGAAACAGGTTGGCACGAGCAGTACTTC | CASSETGWHEQYF
TRBJ1-1 | 15 | - | TRBV10-1 | TRBD1 | TGCGCCAGCATTCGGGACAGGGGGAGGGACACTGAAGCTTTCTTT | CASIRDRGRDTEAFF
TRBJ1-5 | 15 | - | TRBV24-1 | - | TGTGCCACCAGTGATTCCTCGAGGGACAATCAGCCCCAGCATTTT | CATSDSSRDNQPQHF
TRBJ1-1 | 14 | - | TRBV9 | - | TGTGCCAGCAGCGTAGGCAAAGGAGAGCATGAAGCTTTCTTT | CASSVGKGEHEAFF
TRBJ2-7 | 17 | - | TRBV14 | TRBD2 | TGTGCCAGCAGCCCCCGGCTGGGAGCGGGGGGGATCCACGAGCAGTACTTC | CASSPRLGAGGIHEQYF
TRBJ1-3 | 15 | few | TRBV5-1 | TRBD1 | TGCGCCAGCAGCTTAGTATCCACAGGGGCAAACACCATATATTTT | CASSLVSTGANTIYF
TRBJ1-1 | 13 | - | TRBV28 | - | TGTGCCAGCACCGAGGCGGGGTACACTGAAGCTTTCTTT | CASTEAGYTEAFF
TRBJ2-1 | 19 | - | TRBV27 | TRBD2 | TGTGCCAGCAGTTTGGGCCTACTAGCGGGGGGCCCAAAGTTTAATGAGCAGTTCTTC | CASSLGLLAGGPKFNEQFF
TRBJ2-1 | 13 | - | TRBV29-1 | TRBD1 | TGCAGCTCCCGCCGGGACAGTAGAGACGAGCAGTTCTTC | CSSRRDSRDEQFF
TRBJ1-2 | 14 | - | TRBV30 | TRBD1 | TGTGCCTGGAGAGACAGGGGACCGATCTATGGCTACACCTTC | CAWRDRGPIYGYTF
TRBJ2-3 | 18 | - | TRBV7-3 | TRBD2 | TGTGCCAGCAGCTTAACGGGACGCGGACTAGGCGGCACAGATACGCAGTATTTT | CASSLTGRGLGGTDTQYF
TRBJ2-5 | 13 | - | TRBV12-3/TRBV12-4 | - | TGTGCCAGCAGGCGCGTCTTACAAGAGACCCAGTACTTC | CASRRVLQETQYF
TRBJ2-5 | 15 | - | TRBV7-8 | - | TGTGCCAGCAGCTTAGGAGGGGGGGCTGAGAAGACCCAGTACTTC | CASSLGGGAEKTQYF
TRBJ2-3 | 15 | - | TRBV10-3 | TRBD2 | TGTGCCATCAGTGAGGGGACTAGCCGCACAGATACGCAGTATTTT | CAISEGTSRTDTQYF
TRBJ2-7 | 14 | - | TRBV10-1 | - | TGCGCCAGCAGTGGGGTCCAGGCGCCCTACGAGCAGTACTTC | CASSGVQAPYEQYF
TRBJ1-5 | 15 | - | TRBV19 | TRBD1 | TGTGCCAGCGTCAATACAGGGGGCGGCAATCAGCCCCAGCATTTT | CASVNTGGGNQPQHF
TRBJ2-1 | 13 | - | TRBV6-1 | - | TGTGCCAGCAGTGAAGGGTTTCCAGATGAGCAGTTCTTC | CASSEGFPDEQFF
TRBJ1-1 | 15 | - | TRBV19 | TRBD1 | TGTGCCAGTAGTACGCAGGGGGCGGAGAGGACTGAAGCTTTCTTT | CASSTQGAERTEAFF
TRBJ1-3 | 15 | - | TRBV25-1 | - | TGTGCCAGCAGTGAATCAGGGCTGGGTGGAAACACCATATATTTT | CASSESGLGGNTIYF
TRBJ1-2 | 13 | - | TRBV10-3 | - | TGTGCCATCAGTGGGGAGAGCCTTTATGGCTACACCTTC | CAISGESLYGYTF
TRBJ2-1 | 14 | - | TRBV19 | - | TGTGCCAGTAGTATAAAGCGGTCTTACAATGAGCAGTTCTTC | CASSIKRSYNEQFF